The 9 T cell receptor beta chains below come from one sample, sequenced in a study of T cell responses to AZD1222 COVID-19 vaccine. This table comes from immunoSEQ multiplex PCR, and its TCRdb copy is limited to in-frame clones, with some not included. This sample yields tens of thousands of clones, of which 70% to 90% are seen a single time; around 5.8% belongs to the top ten. Sample: peripheral blood, taken on day 0 of AZD1222 vaccination. The receptors stem from an adult in good health.

The chain combines TRBV19 with TRBJ2-5; 9 bases fit TRBD1. Germline V gene sequence: CDR1 LNHDA, CDR2 SQIVND (reference sequence). The CDR3 loop spans 15 amino acids. Trimming removed 4 bases from V and 7 bases from J; junction bases left unmatched: 10. The CDR3 is CASSTAGTGRGTQYF. CDR3 nucleotide sequence: TGTGCCAGTAGTACAGCCGGGACAGGGAGAGGGACCCAGTACTTC. The entire variable domain, with the rest obtained from reference TRBV19 and TRBJ2-5, is as follows: DGGITQSPKYLFRKEGQNVTLSCEQNLNHDAMYWYRQDPGQGLRLIYYSQIVNDFQKGDIAEGYSVSREKKESFPLTVTSAQKNPTAFYLCASSTAGTGRGTQYFGPGTRLLVL.

J is TRBJ2-7 and V is TRBV29-1; 13 nucleotides match TRBD2. Trimming cost V 4 bases and J 2 bases; bases outside gene matches: 2. CDR1 and CDR2 (germline): SQVTM, ANQGSEA. The CDR3 is 14 amino acids. CDR3 nucleotides: TGCAGCGTTGTGGGACTAGCGGGACCCTACGAGCAGTACTTC. It encodes CSVVGLAGPYEQYF.

The rearrangement joins TRBV4-1 to TRBJ2-7, with 8 nucleotides matching TRBD1. This CDR3 is 15 amino acids long. V lost 1 base to trimming and J lost 3 bases; unmatched junction nucleotides: 5. Germline V gives CDR1 MGHRA, CDR2 YSYEKL. The CDR3 DNA follows: TGCGCCAGCAGCCAAGCATTGGGACAGGACTACGAGCAGTACTTC. Translating gives CASSQALGQDYEQYF.

V and J are TRBV9 and TRBJ1-1; D perhaps matches TRBD1 (6 bases). Germline CDR1 SGDLS, CDR2 YYNGEE. V lost 3 bases and J lost 4, with 16 bases in between. The length of the CDR3 is 15 residues. CDR3 coding DNA: TGTGCCAGCAGCGGTCACCAGGGGAGGGTCACTGAAGCTTTCTTT. Protein: CASSGHQGRVTEAFF.

The chain employs TRBV9 and TRBJ2-1; no definite D call. Trimming took 5 bases from V and 6 from J, leaving 12 bases between them. Germline-derived CDR1 and CDR2 are SGDLS and YYNGEE. The CDR3 totals 13 residues. CDR3 bases: TGTGCCAGCAGTCCCGGATGGGGCAATGAGCAGTTCTTC. It is translated as CASSPGWGNEQFF.

The genes are TRBV2 and TRBJ1-4; TRBD1 is a possible D gene (6 bases). The CDR3 runs 15 residues. Trimming took 7 bases from V and 0 from J, leaving 12 bases between them. Per germline, CDR1 SNHLY and CDR2 FYNNEI. CDR3 DNA sequence: TGTGCCAGCATCCAGGACAGAACAACTAATGAAAAACTGTTTTTT. This codes for CASIQDRTTNEKLFF.

The chain joins TRBV5-6 to TRBJ1-2; 7 bases fit TRBD1. The CDR3 is 16 amino acids. V was clipped by 1 base and J by 0 bases; unmatched bases: 6. Germline CDR1 reads SGHDT; CDR2 reads YYEEEE. The CDR3 DNA reads TGTGCCAGCAGCTTGAGCGGGCAGGGGGCTAACTATGGCTACACCTTC. Its protein is CASSLSGQGANYGYTF.

The rearrangement links TRBV7-2 to TRBJ2-1, with 7 bases identical to TRBD1. J gave up 3 bases and V 3 bases, and 2 bases lay outside the gene matches. The germline gives CDR1 SGHTA, CDR2 FQGNSA. The CDR3 is 14 amino acids. CDR3 DNA sequence: TGTGCCAGCAGCTTGACAGGGCGCTACAATGAGCAGTTCTTC. This gives the protein CASSLTGRYNEQFF.

The chain is built from TRBV5-1 and TRBJ2-5; D gene ambiguous. Germline CDR1 is SGHRS and CDR2 is YFSETQ. The CDR3 loop spans 14 amino acids. Trimming pared 0 bases from V and 2 bases from J, leaving 8 bases between. The CDR3 DNA follows: TGCGCCAGCAGCTTGGCGGCACTACAAGAGACCCAGTACTTC. Translating gives CASSLAALQETQYF. The full variable domain, with the rest looked up from reference TRBV5-1 and TRBJ2-5, is KAGVTQTPRYLIKTRGQQVTLSCSPISGHRSVSWYQQTPGQGLQFLFEYFSETQRNKGNFPGRFSGRQFSNSRSEMNVSTLELGDSALYLCASSLAALQETQYFGPGTRLLVL.